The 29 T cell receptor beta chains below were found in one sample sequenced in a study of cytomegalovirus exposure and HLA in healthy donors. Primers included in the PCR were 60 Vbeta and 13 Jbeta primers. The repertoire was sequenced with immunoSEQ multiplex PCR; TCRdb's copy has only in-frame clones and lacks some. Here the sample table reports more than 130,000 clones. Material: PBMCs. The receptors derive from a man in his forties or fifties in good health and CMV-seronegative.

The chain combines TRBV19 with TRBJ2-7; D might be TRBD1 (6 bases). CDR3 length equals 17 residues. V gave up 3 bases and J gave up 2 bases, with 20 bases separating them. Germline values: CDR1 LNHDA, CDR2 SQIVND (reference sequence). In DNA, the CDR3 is TGTGCCAGTAGTATGGATGTATACCGGGACATTACCTACGAGCAGTACTTC. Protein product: CASSMDVYRDITYEQYF.

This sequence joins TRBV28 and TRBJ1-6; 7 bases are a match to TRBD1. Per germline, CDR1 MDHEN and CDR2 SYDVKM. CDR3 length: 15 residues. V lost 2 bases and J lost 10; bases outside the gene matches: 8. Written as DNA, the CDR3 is TGTGCCAGCAGTTTACCTCAGACAGGGACCTCACCCCTCCACTTT. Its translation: CASSLPQTGTSPLHF.

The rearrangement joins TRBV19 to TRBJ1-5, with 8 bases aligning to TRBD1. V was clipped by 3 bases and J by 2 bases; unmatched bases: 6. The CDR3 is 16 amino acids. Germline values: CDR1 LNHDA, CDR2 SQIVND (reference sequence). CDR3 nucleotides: TGTGCCAGTAGTATCCCGGGGACAGGTGGCAATCAGCCCCAGCATTTT. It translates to CASSIPGTGGNQPQHF.

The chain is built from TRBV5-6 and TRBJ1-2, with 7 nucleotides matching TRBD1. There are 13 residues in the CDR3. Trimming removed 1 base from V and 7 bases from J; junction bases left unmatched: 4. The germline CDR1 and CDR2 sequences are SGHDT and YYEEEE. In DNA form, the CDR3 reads TGTGCCAGCAGCTTGCGGACAGGAGGTGGCTACACCTTC. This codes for CASSLRTGGGYTF.

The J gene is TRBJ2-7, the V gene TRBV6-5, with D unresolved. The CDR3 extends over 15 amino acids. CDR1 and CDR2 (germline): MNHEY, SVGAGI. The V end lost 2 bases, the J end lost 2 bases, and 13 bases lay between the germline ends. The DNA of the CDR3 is TGTGCCAGCAGTTACGCGGCAGTAGATGCCTACGAGCAGTACTTC. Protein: CASSYAAVDAYEQYF.

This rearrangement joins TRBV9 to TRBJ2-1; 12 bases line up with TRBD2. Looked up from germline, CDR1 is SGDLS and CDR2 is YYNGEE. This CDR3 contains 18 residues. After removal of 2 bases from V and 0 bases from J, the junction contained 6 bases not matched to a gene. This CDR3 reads CASSVSSGGALSYNEQFF. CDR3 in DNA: TGTGCCAGCAGCGTTTCTAGCGGGGGGGCTCTCTCCTACAATGAGCAGTTCTTC.

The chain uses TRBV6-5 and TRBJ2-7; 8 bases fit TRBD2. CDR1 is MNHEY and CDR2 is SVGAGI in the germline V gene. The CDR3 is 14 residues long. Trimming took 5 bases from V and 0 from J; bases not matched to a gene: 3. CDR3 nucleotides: TGTGCCAGCAGTATAGCGGGGAGCTCCTACGAGCAGTACTTC. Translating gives CASSIAGSSYEQYF.

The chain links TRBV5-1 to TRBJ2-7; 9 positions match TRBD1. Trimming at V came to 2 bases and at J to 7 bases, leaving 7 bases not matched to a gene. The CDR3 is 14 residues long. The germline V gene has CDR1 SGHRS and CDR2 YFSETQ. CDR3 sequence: CASSLQGASREQYF. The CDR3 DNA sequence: TGCGCCAGCAGCTTACAGGGGGCCTCGAGGGAGCAGTACTTC.

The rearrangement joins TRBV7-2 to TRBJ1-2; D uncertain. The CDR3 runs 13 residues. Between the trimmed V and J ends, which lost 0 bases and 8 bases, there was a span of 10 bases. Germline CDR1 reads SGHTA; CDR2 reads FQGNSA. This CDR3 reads CASSLARFKGYTF. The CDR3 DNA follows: TGTGCCAGCAGCTTAGCCAGGTTCAAGGGCTACACCTTC.

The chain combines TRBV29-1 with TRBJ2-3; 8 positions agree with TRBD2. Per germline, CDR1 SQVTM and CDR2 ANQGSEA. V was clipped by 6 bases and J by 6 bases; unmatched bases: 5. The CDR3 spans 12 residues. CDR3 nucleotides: TGCAGCGTCCGACGGGGGGGGGATACGCAGTATTTT. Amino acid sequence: CSVRRGGDTQYF.

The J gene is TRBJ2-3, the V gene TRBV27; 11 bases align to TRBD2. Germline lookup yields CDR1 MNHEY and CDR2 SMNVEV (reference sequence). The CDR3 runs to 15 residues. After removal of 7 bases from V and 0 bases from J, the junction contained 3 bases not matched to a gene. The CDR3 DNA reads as TGTGCCAGCACGGCTAGCGGGGGGAGCACAGATACGCAGTATTTT. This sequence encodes CASTASGGSTDTQYF.

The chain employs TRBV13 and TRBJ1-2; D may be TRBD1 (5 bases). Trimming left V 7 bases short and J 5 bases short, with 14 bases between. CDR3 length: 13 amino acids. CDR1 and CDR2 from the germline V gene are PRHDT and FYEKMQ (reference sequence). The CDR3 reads CASTPAGRYGYTF. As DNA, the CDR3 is TGTGCCAGCACCCCGGCGGGGCGGTATGGCTACACCTTC.

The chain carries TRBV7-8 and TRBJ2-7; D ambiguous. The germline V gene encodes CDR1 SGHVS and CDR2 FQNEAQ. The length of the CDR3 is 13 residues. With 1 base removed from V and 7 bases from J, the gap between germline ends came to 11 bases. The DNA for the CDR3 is TGTGCCAGCAGCTTAGGTTCCGCGAGGGAGCAGTACTTC. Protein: CASSLGSAREQYF.

CDR3 bases: TGTGCCAGCAGTCCCGACAGGGGGCGCGGAGGCTACACCTTC. It codes for CASSPDRGRGGYTF. The rearrangement uses TRBV28 and TRBJ1-2, with TRBD1 matching 10 bases. Germline lookup yields CDR1 MDHEN and CDR2 SYDVKM. The trim removed 5 bases at V and 8 bases at J, leaving 8 bases unmatched. The CDR3 extends over 14 amino acids.

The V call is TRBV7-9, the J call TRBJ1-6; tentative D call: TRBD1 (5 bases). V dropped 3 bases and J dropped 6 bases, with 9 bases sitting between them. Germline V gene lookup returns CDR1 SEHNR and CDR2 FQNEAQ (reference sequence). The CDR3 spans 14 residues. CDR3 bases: TGTGCCAGCAGCTTGGGGGGGGGTAATTCACCCCTCCACTTT. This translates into CASSLGGGNSPLHF.

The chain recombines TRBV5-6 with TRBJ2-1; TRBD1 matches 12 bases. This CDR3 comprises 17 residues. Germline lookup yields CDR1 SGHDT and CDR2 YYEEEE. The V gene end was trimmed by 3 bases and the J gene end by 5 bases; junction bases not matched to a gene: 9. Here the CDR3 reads CASSSPGQGASHNEQFF. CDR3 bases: TGTGCCAGCAGCTCACCGGGACAGGGGGCATCTCACAATGAGCAGTTCTTC.

CDR3: CASSPLMNTEAFF. CDR3 DNA sequence: TGTGCCAGCAGCCCTCTAATGAACACTGAAGCTTTCTTT. V gene TRBV4-2 combines with J gene TRBJ1-1; no clear D gene. The V gene's germline CDR1 is LGHNA and CDR2 YNFKEQ. CDR3 size: 13 residues. The germline V and J ends were trimmed by 4 bases and 0 bases, with 6 bases remaining between them.

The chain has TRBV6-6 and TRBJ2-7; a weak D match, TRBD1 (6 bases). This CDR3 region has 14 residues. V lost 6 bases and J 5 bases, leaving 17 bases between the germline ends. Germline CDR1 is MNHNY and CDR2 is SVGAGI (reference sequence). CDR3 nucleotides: TGTGCCAGCAGCTCCGGACAGCCCCGGGACGAGCAGTACTTC. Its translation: CASSSGQPRDEQYF.

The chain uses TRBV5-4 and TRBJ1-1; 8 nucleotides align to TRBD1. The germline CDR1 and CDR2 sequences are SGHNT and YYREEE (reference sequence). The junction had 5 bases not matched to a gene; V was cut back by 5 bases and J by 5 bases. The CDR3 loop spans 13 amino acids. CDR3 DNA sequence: TGTGCCAGCAGAAGGACAGGGTGGACTGAAGCTTTCTTT. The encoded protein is CASRRTGWTEAFF.

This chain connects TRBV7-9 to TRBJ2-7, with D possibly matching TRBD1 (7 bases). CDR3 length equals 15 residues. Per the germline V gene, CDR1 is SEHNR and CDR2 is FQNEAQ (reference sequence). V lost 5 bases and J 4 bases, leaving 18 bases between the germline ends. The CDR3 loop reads CASSPAGGRGYEQYF. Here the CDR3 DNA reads TGTGCCAGCAGCCCCGCCGGGGGCAGGGGGTACGAGCAGTACTTC.

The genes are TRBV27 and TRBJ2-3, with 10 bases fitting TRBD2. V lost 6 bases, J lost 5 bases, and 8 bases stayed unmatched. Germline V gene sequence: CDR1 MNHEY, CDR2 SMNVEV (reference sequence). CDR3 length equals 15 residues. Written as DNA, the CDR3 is TGTGCCAGCAGCCCAGGAGCGGGGGGGCGAGATACGCAGTATTTT. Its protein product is CASSPGAGGRDTQYF.

The chain's CDR3 is CASSSETDTQYF. The CDR3 nucleotides are TGTGCCAGCAGTTCGGAGACAGATACGCAGTATTTT. The rearrangement links TRBV28 to TRBJ2-3; D call uncertain. The CDR3 totals 12 residues. From germline, CDR1 is MDHEN and CDR2 SYDVKM. The V and J ends lost 4 bases and 3 bases respectively, with 5 bases between them. The full variable domain, completed using reference TRBV28 and TRBJ2-3, is DVKVTQSSRYLVKRTGEKVFLECVQDMDHENMFWYRQDPGLGLRLIYFSYDVKMKEKGDIPEGYSVSREKKERFSLILESASTNQTSMYLCASSSETDTQYFGPGTRLTVL.

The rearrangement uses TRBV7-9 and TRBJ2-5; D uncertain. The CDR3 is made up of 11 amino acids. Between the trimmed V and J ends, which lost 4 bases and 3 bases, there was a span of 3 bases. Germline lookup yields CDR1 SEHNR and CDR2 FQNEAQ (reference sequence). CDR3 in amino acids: CASSSEETQYF. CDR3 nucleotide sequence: TGTGCCAGCAGCTCAGAAGAGACCCAGTACTTC. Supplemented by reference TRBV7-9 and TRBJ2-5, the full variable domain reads DTGVSQNPRHKITKRGQNVTFRCDPISEHNRLYWYRQTLGQGPEFLTYFQNEAQLEKSRLLSDRFSAERPKGSFSTLEIQRTEQGDSAMYLCASSSEETQYFGPGTRLLVL.

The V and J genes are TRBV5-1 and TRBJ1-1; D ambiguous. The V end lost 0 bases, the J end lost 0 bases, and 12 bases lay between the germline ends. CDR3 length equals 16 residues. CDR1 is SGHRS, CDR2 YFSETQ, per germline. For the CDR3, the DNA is TGCGCCAGCAGCTTGGACAGTGGAGGAATGAACACTGAAGCTTTCTTT. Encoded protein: CASSLDSGGMNTEAFF.

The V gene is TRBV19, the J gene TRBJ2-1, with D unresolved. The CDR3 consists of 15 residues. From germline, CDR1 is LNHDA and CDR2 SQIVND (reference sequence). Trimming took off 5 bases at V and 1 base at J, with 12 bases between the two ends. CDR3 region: CASSRLNPSYNEQFF. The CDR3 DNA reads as TGTGCCAGTAGTCGACTGAACCCTTCCTACAATGAGCAGTTCTTC.

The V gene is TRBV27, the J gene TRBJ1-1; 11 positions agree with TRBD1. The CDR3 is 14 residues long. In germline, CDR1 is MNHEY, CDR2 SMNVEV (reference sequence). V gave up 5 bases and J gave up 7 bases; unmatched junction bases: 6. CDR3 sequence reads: CASSPGTGGNEAFF. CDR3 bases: TGTGCCAGCAGTCCAGGGACAGGGGGAAATGAAGCTTTCTTT.

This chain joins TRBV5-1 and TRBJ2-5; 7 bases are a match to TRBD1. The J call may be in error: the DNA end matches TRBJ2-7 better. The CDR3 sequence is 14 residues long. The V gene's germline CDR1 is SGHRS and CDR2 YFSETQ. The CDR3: CASSLEGGSYEQYF. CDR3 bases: TGCGCCAGCAGCTTGGAAGGGGGCAGTTACGAGCAGTACTTC.

The CDR3 region is CASSLDSGGEDTQYF. The CDR3 DNA reads as TGCGCCAGCAGCTTGGATTCGGGGGGGGAGGATACGCAGTATTTT. The chain has TRBV5-1 and TRBJ2-3; 8 nucleotides match TRBD2. CDR1 and CDR2 (germline): SGHRS, YFSETQ. The length of the CDR3 is 15 residues. The V and J ends lost 0 bases and 6 bases, in that order; junction bases with no gene match: 6.

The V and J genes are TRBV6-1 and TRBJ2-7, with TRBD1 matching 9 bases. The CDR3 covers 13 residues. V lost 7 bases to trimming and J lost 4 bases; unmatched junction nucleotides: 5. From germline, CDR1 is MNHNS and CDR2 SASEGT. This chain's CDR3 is CASTTGQGYEQYF. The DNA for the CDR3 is TGTGCCAGCACCACGGGACAGGGTTACGAGCAGTACTTC.